What follows describes a single T cell receptor beta chain. What it binds is unknown. Patients had blood sampled at baseline and again on cycle 4 day 1 and cycle 7 day 1. The CDR3 spans 18 residues. TCRdb's table, derived via immunoSEQ multiplex PCR, lists solely in-frame clones and lacks some. The sample lists around 79,000 clones, roughly 85% seen once, with 4.1% in the top ten. These data originate in a study of OX40 agonist ivuxolimab in advanced cancers. Study outcomes and limitations: Expanded clones tended on average to be more numerous among CD8+ T cells than CD4+. Among expanded peripheral T cells, antigen specificity went undetermined.

The clonotype originates from an adult with an advanced solid tumor such as melanoma, head and neck, liver or kidney cancer. The gene calls are TRBV21-1 and TRBJ2-7; the DNA was not used to check the table's D call, TRBD2. TRBV21-1 is labeled a pseudogene. The specimen comprised CD4+ or CD8+ T cells sorted from blood, sampled in a trial of the OX40 agonist ivuxolimab. The CDR3 coding sequence is TGTGCCAGGCGAAGCACTAGCGGGAGGGCCGGGTCGTCCTACGAGCAGTACTTC. This encodes CARRSTSGRAGSSYEQYF.